The rows below give T cell receptor beta chains drawn from one sample of a study of T-cell memory formation after mild COVID-19. TCRdb re-analysed the 5' RACE reads in MiXCR, keeping a single row per CDR3 protein. The sample has tens of thousands of distinct CDR3 sequences; about a quarter are singletons. Sequenced material: PBMCs or a T cell subset sorted from them (not recorded which). These receptors all stem from a man aged 18 to 29 who had mild COVID-19 (a few samples of this study predate the infection). Cell type and time point are not known. Each CDR3 is given with its conserved first and last residue. D genes are given only for firm matches. Size tells how often a clone was seen (once, few, many) or the class of an expanded clone, and some rows leave it out.

D,J,size,V,CDR3,DNA
TRBD2,TRBJ2-1,few,TRBV12-3/TRBV12-4,CASRLSGGADEKQFF,TGTGCCAGCAGACTCAGCGGGGGGGCCGACGAGAAGCAGTTCTTC
TRBD1,TRBJ2-3,-,TRBV6-6,CASSTGTVYTDTQYF,TGTGCCAGCAGCACTGGGACAGTCTACACAGATACGCAGTATTTT
-,TRBJ2-3,-,TRBV7-9,CASHRPGTPTDTQYF,TGTGCCAGCCACCGACCCGGGACTCCCACAGATACGCAGTATTTT
-,TRBJ1-5,-,TRBV6-2/TRBV6-3,CASSYPLRGRGNQPQHF,TGTGCCAGCAGTTACCCCCTCAGGGGACGGGGCAATCAGCCCCAGCATTTT
-,TRBJ2-5,few,TRBV5-1,CASSWELDSQETQYF,TGCGCCAGCAGCTGGGAGTTGGACAGTCAGGAGACCCAGTACTTC
TRBD1,TRBJ2-1,-,TRBV7-2,CASSSWTGDYNEQFF,TGTGCCAGCAGCTCATGGACAGGGGACTACAATGAGCAGTTCTTC
-,TRBJ2-1,-,TRBV18,CASSRAAELYNEQFF,TGTGCCAGCTCACGAGCCGCGGAATTGTACAATGAGCAGTTCTTC
-,TRBJ2-2,-,TRBV27,CASSLSTGGLTGELFF,TGTGCCAGCAGTTTATCGACGGGGGGCCTCACCGGGGAGCTGTTTTTT
-,TRBJ2-5,few,TRBV28,CASSPRLGGKTQYF,TGTGCCAGCAGTCCAAGACTTGGCGGGAAGACCCAGTACTTC
-,TRBJ2-1,few,TRBV7-9,CASSPPGGRGYNEQFF,TGTGCCAGCAGCCCGCCCGGTGGACGGGGGTACAATGAGCAGTTCTTC
TRBD1,TRBJ2-2,-,TRBV5-1,CASSLGTGLLAGELFF,TGCGCCAGCAGCTTGGGGACAGGTCTATTGGCCGGGGAGCTGTTTTTT
TRBD2,TRBJ2-2,-,TRBV3-1,CASSQSSGGTNTGELFF,TGTGCCAGCAGCCAATCTAGCGGGGGCACGAACACCGGGGAGCTGTTTTTT
-,TRBJ1-1,few,TRBV7-9,CASSPRLGGMNTEAFF,TGTGCCAGCAGCCCCCGATTGGGGGGTATGAACACTGAAGCTTTCTTT
-,TRBJ2-3,-,TRBV4-2,CASSQEVAPTDTQYF,TGTGCCAGCAGCCAAGAGGTAGCTCCCACAGATACGCAGTATTTT
-,TRBJ2-4,-,TRBV20-1,CSARSSLAKNIQYF,TGCAGTGCTAGAAGCAGCCTAGCCAAAAACATTCAGTACTTC
-,TRBJ2-7,-,TRBV27,CASTHLGSYEQYF,TGTGCCAGCACCCATCTCGGCTCCTACGAGCAGTACTTC
TRBD1,TRBJ2-5,many,TRBV5-6,CASSLPRTGKETQYF,TGTGCCAGCAGCTTGCCCAGGACAGGGAAAGAGACCCAGTACTTC
TRBD1,TRBJ1-2,few,TRBV28,CASSLRGPPRLGYTF,TGTGCCAGCAGTCTCAGGGGGCCGCCCCGGCTTGGCTACACCTTC
-,TRBJ2-1,once,TRBV6-2/TRBV6-3,CASSYSLVLDEQFF,TGTGCCAGCAGTTACTCGTTGGTACTGGATGAGCAGTTCTTC
TRBD1,TRBJ2-5,-,TRBV7-9,CASSLESGTGGETQYF,TGTGCCAGCAGCTTAGAGTCCGGGACAGGGGGAGAGACCCAGTACTTC
TRBD2,TRBJ2-5,-,TRBV29-1,CSVVGSGGQETQYF,TGCAGCGTTGTGGGTAGCGGGGGACAAGAGACCCAGTACTTC
TRBD1,TRBJ1-3,few,TRBV7-3,CASTPRDQGAAGNTIYF,TGTGCCAGCACTCCACGGGACCAGGGGGCAGCTGGAAACACCATATATTTT
-,TRBJ2-1,-,TRBV25-1,CASSEYQGHPNNEQFF,TGTGCCAGCAGTGAATATCAGGGCCACCCCAACAATGAGCAGTTCTTC
TRBD2,TRBJ2-3,-,TRBV5-4,CASSLTSGLTDTQYF,TGTGCCAGCAGCTTGACTAGCGGCCTCACAGATACGCAGTATTTT
-,TRBJ2-4,few,TRBV7-9,CASTPQQVAKNIQYF,TGTGCCAGCACCCCTCAACAGGTCGCCAAAAACATTCAGTACTTC
-,TRBJ2-7,-,TRBV5-6,CASSLHLDTYEQYF,TGTGCCAGCAGCTTGCATCTGGATACCTACGAGCAGTACTTC
TRBD2,TRBJ2-3,-,TRBV4-3,CASSPRGGSDTQYF,TGCGCCAGCAGCCCACGGGGGGGATCAGATACGCAGTATTTT
-,TRBJ2-4,-,TRBV5-6,CASSLGLAKNIQYF,TGTGCCAGCAGCTTGGGGCTAGCCAAAAACATTCAGTACTTC
TRBD1,TRBJ2-1,few,TRBV7-6,CASSLVGTGANEQFF,TGTGCCAGCAGCTTAGTTGGGACAGGGGCCAATGAGCAGTTCTTC
-,TRBJ1-1,few,TRBV6-4,CASSDGENTEAFF,TGTGCCAGCAGTGACGGGGAGAACACTGAAGCTTTCTTT
TRBD2,TRBJ2-5,medium-sized,TRBV6-5,CASSYSGLAGGETQYF,TGTGCCAGCAGTTACTCGGGACTAGCGGGGGGAGAGACCCAGTACTTC
-,TRBJ1-5,-,TRBV4-1,CASSDRQVSNQPQHF,TGCGCCAGCAGCGATAGACAGGTTAGCAATCAGCCCCAGCATTTT